Below, one T cell receptor (beta chain) is given with its context. Its antigen is unknown. This table comes from immunoSEQ multiplex PCR, and its TCRdb copy is limited to in-frame clones, with some not included. The sample holds nearly 95,000 clones, roughly 84% seen once. This entry comes from a study of Ad26.COV2.S vaccination and SARS-CoV-2 variants. This CDR3 has 14 residues. Trimming shortened V by 0 bases and J by 2 bases, and 6 bases separated the two germline ends. CDR1 and CDR2 (germline): LGHNA, YNFKEQ. Regarding the study as a whole: Placebo and vaccine recipients had non-spike TCR breadth that was similar. Spike-specific TCR breadth in vaccine recipients exceeded that seen in placebo recipients. An underestimation of total T cell responses may have resulted from the TCR breadth and depth analyses. Reported post-vaccination CD8+ and CD4+ T cell responses to spike showed substantial breadth.

The J gene is TRBJ2-3, the V gene TRBV4-2; D gene unclear. The source material was peripheral blood, sampled after recovery from COVID-19. This sequence was found in a human donor who had recovered from COVID-19. CDR3 nucleotides: TGTGCCAGCAGCCAAGATCTTGCCACAGATACGCAGTATTTT. Its protein product is CASSQDLATDTQYF.